The source of this T cell receptor beta chain is a study of blood T cell repertoires in COVID-19. Overall study: The United States, Italy and Spain provided the acute and convalescent COVID-19 samples. Sample material is recorded as cDNA or gDNA derived from T cells, B-cell-depleted T cells, or PBMCs.

Authors' processing steps: Using reference gene primer amplification, nucleated cell counts were estimated. The data were produced by immunoSEQ multiplex PCR, yet TCRdb's version contains in-frame clones alone and is incomplete. The V and J calls and clone size come from that table; D and trimming were worked out from the DNA. In the table there are 150,000 to 200,000 clones, roughly 73% of which are singletons. The CDR3 contains 14 residues. From germline, CDR1 is SGHNT and CDR2 YYREEE (reference sequence). Trimming cost V 3 bases and J 6 bases; bases outside gene matches: 4. This sequence was found in a woman of 80 years or more with active or convalescent COVID-19. The gene calls are TRBV5-4 and TRBJ2-2, with 8 positions matching TRBD1. Specimen: peripheral blood. DNA of the CDR3: TGTGCCAGCAGCTCCAAACAGGGGGCCGGGGAGCTGTTTTTT. Its translation is CASSSKQGAGELFF.